The count of the clone carrying this T cell receptor (beta chain) is one. The data were obtained in a study of cytomegalovirus exposure and HLA in healthy donors. Study information: HLA-typed donors were the source of 83 million or so unique TCRs held in an early data release.

PCR was performed using 60 Vbeta and 13 Jbeta primers. The assay was immunoSEQ multiplex PCR, and TCRdb's table has in-frame clones only and misses some. This table holds roughly 150,000 clones, roughly 80% found once. The CDR3 is 13 amino acids. With 4 bases clipped from V and 2 bases from J, the junction kept 4 bases outside the gene matches. CDR1 is SQVTM, CDR2 ANQGSEA, per germline. This rearrangement joins TRBV29-1 to TRBJ1-2; 7 bases fit TRBD1. What was sequenced was PBMCs. The TCR was taken from a male donor in good health and CMV-seropositive. The CDR3: CSVGPTGNYGYTF. The CDR3 coding sequence is TGCAGCGTTGGCCCGACAGGGAACTATGGCTACACCTTC.